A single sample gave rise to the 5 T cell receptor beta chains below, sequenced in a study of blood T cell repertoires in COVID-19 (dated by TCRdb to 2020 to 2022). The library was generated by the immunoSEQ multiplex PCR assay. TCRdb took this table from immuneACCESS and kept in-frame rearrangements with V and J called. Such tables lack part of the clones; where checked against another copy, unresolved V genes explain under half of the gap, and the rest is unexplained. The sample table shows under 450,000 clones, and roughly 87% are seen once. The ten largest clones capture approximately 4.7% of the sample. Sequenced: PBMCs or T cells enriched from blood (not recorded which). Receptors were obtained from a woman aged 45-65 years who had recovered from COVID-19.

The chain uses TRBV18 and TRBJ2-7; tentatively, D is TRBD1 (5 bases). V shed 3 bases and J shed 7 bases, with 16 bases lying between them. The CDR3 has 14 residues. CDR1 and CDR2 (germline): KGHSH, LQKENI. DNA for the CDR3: TGTGCCAGCTCACCTCGGACACGGCTGGGGGAGCAGTACTTC. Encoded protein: CASSPRTRLGEQYF.

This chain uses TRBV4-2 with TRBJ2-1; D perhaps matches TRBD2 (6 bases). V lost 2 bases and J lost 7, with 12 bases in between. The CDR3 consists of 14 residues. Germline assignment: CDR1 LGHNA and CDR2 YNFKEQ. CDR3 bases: TGTGCCAGCAGCCAAATACGTAGCGGAAATGAGCAGTTCTTC. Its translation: CASSQIRSGNEQFF.

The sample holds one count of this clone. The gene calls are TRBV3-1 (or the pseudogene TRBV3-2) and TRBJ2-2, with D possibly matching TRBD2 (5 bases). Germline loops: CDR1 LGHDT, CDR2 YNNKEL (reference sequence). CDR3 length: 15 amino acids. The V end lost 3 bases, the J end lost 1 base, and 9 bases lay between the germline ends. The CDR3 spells CASSHSAGNTGELFF. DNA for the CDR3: TGTGCCAGCAGCCATAGCGCAGGGAACACCGGGGAGCTGTTTTTT.

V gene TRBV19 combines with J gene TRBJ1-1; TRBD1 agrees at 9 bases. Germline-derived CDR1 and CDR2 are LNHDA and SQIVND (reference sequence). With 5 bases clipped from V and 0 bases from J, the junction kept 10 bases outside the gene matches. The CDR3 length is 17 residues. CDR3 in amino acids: CASSGDRDRELNTEAFF. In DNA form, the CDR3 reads TGTGCCAGTAGTGGAGACCGGGACAGGGAGTTGAACACTGAAGCTTTCTTT.

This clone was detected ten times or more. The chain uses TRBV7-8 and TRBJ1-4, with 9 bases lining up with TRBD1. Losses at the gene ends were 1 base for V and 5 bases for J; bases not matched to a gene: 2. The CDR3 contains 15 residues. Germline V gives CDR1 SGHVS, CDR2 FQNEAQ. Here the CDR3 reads CASSLGTGENEKLFF. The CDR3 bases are TGTGCCAGCAGCTTAGGGACAGGGGAAAATGAAAAACTGTTTTTT.